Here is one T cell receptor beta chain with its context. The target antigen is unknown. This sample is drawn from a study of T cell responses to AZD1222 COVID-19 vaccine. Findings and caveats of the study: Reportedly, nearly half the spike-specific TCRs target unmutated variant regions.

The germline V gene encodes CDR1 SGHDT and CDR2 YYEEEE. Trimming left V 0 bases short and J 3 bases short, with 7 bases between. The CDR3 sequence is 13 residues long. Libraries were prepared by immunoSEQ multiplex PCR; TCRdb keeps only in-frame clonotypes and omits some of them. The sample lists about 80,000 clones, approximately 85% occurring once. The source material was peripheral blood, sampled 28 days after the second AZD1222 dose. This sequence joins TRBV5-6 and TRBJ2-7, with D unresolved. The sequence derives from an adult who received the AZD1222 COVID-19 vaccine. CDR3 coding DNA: TGTGCCAGCAGCTTGGGCATAAGCTACGAGCAGTACTTC. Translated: CASSLGISYEQYF.